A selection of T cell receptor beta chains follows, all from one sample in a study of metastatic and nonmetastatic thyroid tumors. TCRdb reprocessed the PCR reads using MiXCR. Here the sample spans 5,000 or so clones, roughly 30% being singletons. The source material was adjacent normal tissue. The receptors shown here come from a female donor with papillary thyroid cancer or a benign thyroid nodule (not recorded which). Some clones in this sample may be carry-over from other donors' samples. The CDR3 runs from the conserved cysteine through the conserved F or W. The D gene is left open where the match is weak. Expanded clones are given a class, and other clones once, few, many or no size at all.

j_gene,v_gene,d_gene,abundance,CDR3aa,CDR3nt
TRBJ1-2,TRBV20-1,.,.,CSASARKYGYTF,TGCAGTGCTAGTGCCAGAAAATATGGCTACACCTTC
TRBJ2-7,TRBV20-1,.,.,CSATEPQGGLRGEQYF,TGCAGTGCTACAGAGCCTCAGGGAGGGCTAAGGGGGGAGCAGTACTTC
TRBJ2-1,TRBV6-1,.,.,CASRRETSSYEQFF,TGTGCCAGCAGGAGAGAGACTAGTTCCTATGAGCAGTTCTTC
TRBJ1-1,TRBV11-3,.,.,CASSLAGGAAEAFF,TGTGCCAGCAGCTTAGCGGGGGGCGCGGCTGAAGCTTTCTTT
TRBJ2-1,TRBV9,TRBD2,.,CASSVSSGRGEQFF,TGTGCCAGCAGCGTATCCAGCGGGAGGGGTGAGCAGTTCTTC
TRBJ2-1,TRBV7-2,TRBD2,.,CASVPTSGHTFSSYNEQFF,TGTGCCAGCGTTCCGACTAGCGGGCATACCTTTTCCTCCTACAATGAGCAGTTCTTC
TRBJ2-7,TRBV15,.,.,CATSRYESYEQYF,TGTGCCACCAGCAGATATGAGTCCTACGAGCAGTACTTC
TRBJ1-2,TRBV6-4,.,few,CASSQGHHPNYGYTF,TGTGCCAGCAGCCAGGGACACCATCCTAACTATGGCTACACCTTC
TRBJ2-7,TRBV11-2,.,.,CASSPTGYEQYF,TGTGCCAGCAGCCCCACGGGGTACGAGCAGTACTTC
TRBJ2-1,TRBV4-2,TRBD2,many,CASSQLGLAGGPMEQFF,TGTGCCAGCAGCCAGTTGGGACTAGCGGGAGGCCCTATGGAGCAGTTCTTC
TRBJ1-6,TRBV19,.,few,CASSYRVGSPLHF,TGTGCCAGCTCATACAGGGTCGGATCACCCCTCCACTTT
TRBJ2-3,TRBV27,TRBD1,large,CASCFRGLGSDTQYF,TGTGCCAGCTGTTTCAGGGGGCTGGGATCAGATACGCAGTATTTT
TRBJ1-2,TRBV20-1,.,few,CSARDEVRLESNYGYTF,TGCAGTGCTAGAGATGAAGTGCGACTGGAGAGTAACTATGGATACACCTTC
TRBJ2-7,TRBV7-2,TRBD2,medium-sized,CASSPSWRLAGDTGEQYF,TGTGCCAGCAGCCCCTCATGGCGGCTAGCGGGAGATACGGGAGAGCAGTACTTC
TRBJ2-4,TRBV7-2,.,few,CASSLGGGKRYF,TGTGCCAGCAGCTTAGGCGGAGGGAAAAGATACTTC
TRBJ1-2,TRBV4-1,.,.,CASSGKGANYGYTF,TGCGCCAGCAGCGGCAAGGGGGCTAACTATGGCTACACCTTC